This TCR beta chain was sequenced during a study of metastatic and nonmetastatic thyroid tumors. At the level of the study: Repertoires were compared across blood and tumor or nodule tissue from malignant and benign thyroid patients.

This clone occurred many times. Its target is unknown. Every patient underwent thyroid surgery untreated. V lost 1 base, J lost 6 bases, and 15 bases lay in between. Germline CDR1 and CDR2: GTSNPN and SVGIG (reference sequence). This CDR3 is built from 15 residues. TCRdb re-analyzed the PCR reads through MiXCR. The table shows 49,000 or so clones, with under 30% occurring only once. Study outcomes and limitations: Within blood and tumor, benign nodules reportedly had significantly lower TCR beta diversity than malignant thyroid tumors did.

This receptor was taken from a male donor with papillary thyroid cancer or a benign thyroid nodule (not recorded which). Some clones in this sample may be carry-over from other donors' samples. The rearrangement links TRBV30 to TRBJ1-4; maybe TRBD1 (5 bases). The sequenced material came from blood. CDR3 sequence reads: CAWSGMGTPYEKLFF. CDR3 DNA sequence: TGTGCCTGGAGTGGGATGGGGACCCCTTATGAAAAACTGTTTTTT.